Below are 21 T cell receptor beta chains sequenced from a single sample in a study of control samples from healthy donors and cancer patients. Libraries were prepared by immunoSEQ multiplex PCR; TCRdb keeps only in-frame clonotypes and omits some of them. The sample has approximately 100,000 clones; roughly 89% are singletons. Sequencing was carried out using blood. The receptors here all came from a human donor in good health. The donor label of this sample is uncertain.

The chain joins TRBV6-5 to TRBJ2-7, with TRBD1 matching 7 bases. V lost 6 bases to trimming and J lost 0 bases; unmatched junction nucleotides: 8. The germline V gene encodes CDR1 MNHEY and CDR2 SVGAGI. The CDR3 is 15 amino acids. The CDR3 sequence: CASRTTGVSSYEQYF. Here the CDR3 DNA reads TGTGCCAGCAGAACAACAGGGGTAAGCTCCTACGAGCAGTACTTC.

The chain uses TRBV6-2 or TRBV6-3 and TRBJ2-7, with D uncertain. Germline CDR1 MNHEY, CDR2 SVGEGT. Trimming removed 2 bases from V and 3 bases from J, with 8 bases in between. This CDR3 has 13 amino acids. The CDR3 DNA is TGTGCCAGCAGTTACAAGGGCAGCTACGAGCAGTACGTC. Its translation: CASSYKGSYEQYV.

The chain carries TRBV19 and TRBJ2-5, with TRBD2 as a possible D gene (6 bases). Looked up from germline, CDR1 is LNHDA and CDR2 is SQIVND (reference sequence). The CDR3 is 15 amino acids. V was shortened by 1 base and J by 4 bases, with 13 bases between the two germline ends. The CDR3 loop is CASSIGAGRRETQYF. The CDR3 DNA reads TGTGCCAGTAGTATAGGGGCGGGAAGAAGAGAGACCCAGTACTTC.

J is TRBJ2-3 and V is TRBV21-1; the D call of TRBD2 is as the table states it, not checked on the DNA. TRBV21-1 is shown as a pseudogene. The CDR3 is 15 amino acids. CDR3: CASSKAGGGTDTQYF. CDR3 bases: TGTGCCAGCAGCAAAGCAGGGGGGGGCACAGATACGCAGTATTTT.

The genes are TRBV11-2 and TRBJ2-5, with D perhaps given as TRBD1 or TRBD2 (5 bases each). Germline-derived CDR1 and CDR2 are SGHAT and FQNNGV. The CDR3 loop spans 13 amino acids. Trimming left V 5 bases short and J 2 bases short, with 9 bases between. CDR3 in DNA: TGTGCCAGCAGCCGGGGCCTACAAGAGACCCAGTACTTC. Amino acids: CASSRGLQETQYF.

Written as DNA, the CDR3 is TGTGCCAGTAGAGGAGGGGGTGGAAATTCACCCCTCCACTTT. It translates to CASRGGGGNSPLHF. The chain links TRBV19 to TRBJ1-6; D may be TRBD1 (6 bases). The CDR3 loop spans 14 amino acids. Trimming took 6 bases from V and 7 from J, leaving 13 bases between them. Germline CDR1 is LNHDA and CDR2 is SQIVND (reference sequence).

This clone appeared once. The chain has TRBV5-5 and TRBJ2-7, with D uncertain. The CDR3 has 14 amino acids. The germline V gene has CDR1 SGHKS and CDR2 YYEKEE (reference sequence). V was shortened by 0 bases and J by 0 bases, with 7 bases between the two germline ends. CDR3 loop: CASSLDRISYEQYV. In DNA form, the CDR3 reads TGTGCCAGCAGCTTGGACCGAATCTCCTACGAGCAGTACGTC.

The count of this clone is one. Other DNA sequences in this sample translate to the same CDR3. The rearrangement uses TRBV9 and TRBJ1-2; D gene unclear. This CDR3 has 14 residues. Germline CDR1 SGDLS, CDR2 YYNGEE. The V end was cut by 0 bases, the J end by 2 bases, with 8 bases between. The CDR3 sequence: CASSVGGRNYGYTF. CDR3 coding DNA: TGTGCCAGCAGCGTAGGCGGCAGAAACTATGGCTACACCTTC.

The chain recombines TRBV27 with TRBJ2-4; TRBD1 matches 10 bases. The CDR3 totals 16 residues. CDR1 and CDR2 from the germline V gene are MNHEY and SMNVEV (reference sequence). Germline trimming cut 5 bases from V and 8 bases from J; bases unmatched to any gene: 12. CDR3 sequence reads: CASSPRQGAHEDIQYF. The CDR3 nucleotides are TGTGCCAGCAGTCCCCGACAGGGGGCGCATGAGGACATTCAGTACTTC.

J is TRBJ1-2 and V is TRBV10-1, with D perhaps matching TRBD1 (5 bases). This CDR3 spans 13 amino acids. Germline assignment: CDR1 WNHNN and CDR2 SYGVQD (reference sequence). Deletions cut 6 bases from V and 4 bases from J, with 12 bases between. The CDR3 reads CASRIAGFYGYTF. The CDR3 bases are TGCGCCAGCAGGATAGCAGGGTTCTATGGCTACACCTTC.

The CDR3 nucleotides are TGTGCCAGCAGTTATATTCGGTTCTACAATGAGCAGTTCTTC. Encoded protein: CASSYIRFYNEQFF. The rearrangement joins TRBV6-8 to TRBJ2-1; the D is unclear. Germline lookup yields CDR1 MNHGY and CDR2 SAAAGT. This CDR3 comprises 14 residues. The V end was cut by 3 bases, the J end by 3 bases, with 9 bases between.

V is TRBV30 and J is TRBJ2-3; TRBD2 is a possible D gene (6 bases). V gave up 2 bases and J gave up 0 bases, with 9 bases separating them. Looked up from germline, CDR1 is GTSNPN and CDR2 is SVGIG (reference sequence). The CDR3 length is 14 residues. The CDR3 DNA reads TGTGCCTGGAGTCGGACTATCAGCACAGATACGCAGTATTTT. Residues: CAWSRTISTDTQYF.

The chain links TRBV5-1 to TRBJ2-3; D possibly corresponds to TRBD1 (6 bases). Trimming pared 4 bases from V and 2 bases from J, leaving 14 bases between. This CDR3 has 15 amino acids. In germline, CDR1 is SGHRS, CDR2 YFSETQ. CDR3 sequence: CASSPSGQNTDTQYF. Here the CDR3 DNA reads TGCGCCAGCAGCCCGTCCGGACAGAACACAGATACGCAGTATTTT.

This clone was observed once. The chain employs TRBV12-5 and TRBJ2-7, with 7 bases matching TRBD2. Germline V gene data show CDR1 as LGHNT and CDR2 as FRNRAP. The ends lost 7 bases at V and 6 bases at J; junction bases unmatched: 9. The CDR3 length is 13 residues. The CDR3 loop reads CASAGWSGVEQYF. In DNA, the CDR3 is TGTGCTAGTGCCGGGTGGAGCGGGGTCGAGCAGTACTTC.

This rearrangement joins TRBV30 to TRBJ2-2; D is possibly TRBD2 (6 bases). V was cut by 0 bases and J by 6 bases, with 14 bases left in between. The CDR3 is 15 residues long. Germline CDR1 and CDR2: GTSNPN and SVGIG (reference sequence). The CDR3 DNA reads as TGTGCCTGGAGTGTACCGGGGCGGGGCTCCGGGGAGCTGTTTTTT. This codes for CAWSVPGRGSGELFF.

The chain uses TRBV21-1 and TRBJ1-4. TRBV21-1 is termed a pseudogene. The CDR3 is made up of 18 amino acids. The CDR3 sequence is CASSKARRIWHVNEKLFF. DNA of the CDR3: TGTGCCAGCAGCAAAGCGCGGAGGATTTGGCACGTGAATGAAAAACTGTTTTTT.

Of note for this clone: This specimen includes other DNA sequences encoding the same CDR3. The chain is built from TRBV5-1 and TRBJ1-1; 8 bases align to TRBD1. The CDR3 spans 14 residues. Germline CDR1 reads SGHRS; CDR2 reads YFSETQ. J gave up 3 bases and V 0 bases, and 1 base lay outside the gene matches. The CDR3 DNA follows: TGCGCCAGCAGCTTGGGGACAGGGTACACTGAAGCTTTCTTT. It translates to CASSLGTGYTEAFF.

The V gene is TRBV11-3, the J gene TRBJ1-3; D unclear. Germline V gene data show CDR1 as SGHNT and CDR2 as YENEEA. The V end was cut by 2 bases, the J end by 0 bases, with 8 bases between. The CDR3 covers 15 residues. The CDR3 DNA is TGTGCCAGCAGCTTAAATGGAAACTCTGGAAACACCATATATTTT. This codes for CASSLNGNSGNTIYF.

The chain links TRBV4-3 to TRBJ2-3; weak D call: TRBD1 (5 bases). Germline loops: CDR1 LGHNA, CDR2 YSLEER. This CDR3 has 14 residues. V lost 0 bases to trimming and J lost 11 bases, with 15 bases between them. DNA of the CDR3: TGCGCCAGCAGCCAAGAAGCTGGGCAGGGAAAGCAGTATTTT. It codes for CASSQEAGQGKQYF.

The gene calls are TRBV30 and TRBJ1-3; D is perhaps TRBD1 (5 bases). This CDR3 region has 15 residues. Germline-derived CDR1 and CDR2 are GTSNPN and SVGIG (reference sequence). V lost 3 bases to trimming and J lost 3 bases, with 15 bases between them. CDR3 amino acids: CAWRASGTRGNTIYF. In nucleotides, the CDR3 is TGTGCCTGGAGAGCCTCCGGGACCCGTGGAAACACCATATATTTT.

CDR3 in DNA: TGTGCCAGCAGCCTCAAGTACGAGCAGTACTTC. It codes for CASSLKYEQYF. The chain joins TRBV28 to TRBJ2-7; D remains unclear. V lost 6 bases and J lost 4, with 7 bases in between. Germline V gives CDR1 MDHEN, CDR2 SYDVKM. CDR3 length equals 11 residues. Supplemented by reference TRBV28 and TRBJ2-7, the full variable domain reads DVKVTQSSRYLVKRTGEKVFLECVQDMDHENMFWYRQDPGLGLRLIYFSYDVKMKEKGDIPEGYSVSREKKERFSLILESASTNQTSMYLCASSLKYEQYFGPGTRLTVT.